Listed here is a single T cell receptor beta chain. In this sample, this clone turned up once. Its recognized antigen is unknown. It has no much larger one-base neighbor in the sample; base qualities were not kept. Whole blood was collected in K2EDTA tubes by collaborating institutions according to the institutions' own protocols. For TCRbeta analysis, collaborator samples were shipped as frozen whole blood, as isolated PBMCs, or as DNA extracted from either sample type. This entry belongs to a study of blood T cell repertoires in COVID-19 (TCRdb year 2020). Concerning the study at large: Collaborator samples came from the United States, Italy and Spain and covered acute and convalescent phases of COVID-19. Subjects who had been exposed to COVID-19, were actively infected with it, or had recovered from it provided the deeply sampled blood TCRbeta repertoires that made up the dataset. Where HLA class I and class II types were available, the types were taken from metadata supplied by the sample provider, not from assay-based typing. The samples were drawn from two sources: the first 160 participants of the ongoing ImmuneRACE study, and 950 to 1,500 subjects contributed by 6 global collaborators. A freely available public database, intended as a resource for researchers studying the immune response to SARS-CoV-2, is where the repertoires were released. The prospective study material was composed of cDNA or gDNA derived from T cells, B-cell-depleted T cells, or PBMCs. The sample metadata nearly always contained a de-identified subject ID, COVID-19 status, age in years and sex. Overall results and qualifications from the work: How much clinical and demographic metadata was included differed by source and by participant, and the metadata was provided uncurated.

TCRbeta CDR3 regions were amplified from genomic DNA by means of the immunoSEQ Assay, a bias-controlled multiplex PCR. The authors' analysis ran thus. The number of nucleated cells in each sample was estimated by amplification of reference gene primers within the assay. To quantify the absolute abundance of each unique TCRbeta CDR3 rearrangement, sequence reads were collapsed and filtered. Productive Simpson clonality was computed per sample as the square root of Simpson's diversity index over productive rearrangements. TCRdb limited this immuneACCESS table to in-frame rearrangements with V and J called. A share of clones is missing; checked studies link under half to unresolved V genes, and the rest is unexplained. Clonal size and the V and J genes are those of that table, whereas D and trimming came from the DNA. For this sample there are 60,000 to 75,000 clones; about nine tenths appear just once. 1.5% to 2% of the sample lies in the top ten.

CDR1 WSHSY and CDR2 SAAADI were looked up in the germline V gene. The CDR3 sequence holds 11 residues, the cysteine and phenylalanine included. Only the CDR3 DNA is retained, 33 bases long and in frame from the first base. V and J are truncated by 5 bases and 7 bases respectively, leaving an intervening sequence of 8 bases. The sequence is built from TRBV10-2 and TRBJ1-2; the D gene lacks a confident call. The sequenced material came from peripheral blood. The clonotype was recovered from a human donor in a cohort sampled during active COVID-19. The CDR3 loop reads CASSPGSGYTF. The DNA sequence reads TGCGCCAGCAGTCCAGGTAGTGGCTACACCTTC.